This T cell receptor beta chain was retrieved from a study of T cell responses to AZD1222 COVID-19 vaccine. Clones were sequenced by immunoSEQ multiplex PCR, and TCRdb holds only the in-frame ones, with some missing. This sample has fewer than 110,000 clones; around 91% occur once, and the top ten carry roughly 42%. The V gene lost 5 bases and the J gene lost 0 bases, with 13 bases spanning the gap. CDR3 length: 15 amino acids. Germline V gene sequence: CDR1 SGHTA, CDR2 FQGNSA. This sequence joins TRBV7-2 and TRBJ1-1; the D gene is possibly TRBD1 (5 bases). The clonotype originates from an adult in good health. The sequenced sample was peripheral blood, obtained on day 0 of AZD1222 vaccination. CDR3 sequence reads: CASSLGGRLNTEAFF. CDR3 DNA sequence: TGTGCCAGCAGCCTCGGGGGACGGTTGAACACTGAAGCTTTCTTT.